The present T cell receptor (beta chain) was sequenced within a study of early T cells in non-severe SARS-CoV-2 infection. Study background: Bulk RNA from unsorted whole blood was sequenced; chains were unpaired.

The study's findings and limits: Anti-spike CD8 specificities were favored by VDJdb matching, whose results missed private and CD4 specificities.

This clonotype was observed a handful of times. What it binds is not known. Individual cDNA molecules received unique molecular identifiers. From the 5' RACE reads, TCRdb called clonotypes with MiXCR, one entry per CDR3 protein. The sample consists of under 75,000 distinct CDR3 sequences, about 13% of them appearing once. The sequenced sample consisted of whole blood. The origin of this receptor is an adult who was a healthcare worker with PCR-confirmed SARS-CoV-2 infection or an uninfected control (not recorded which).

The CDR3 region has the DNA TGTGCCAGCAGTAGCGGGACTAGCGGAGTCCAAGAGACCCAGTACTTC. This sequence encodes CASSSGTSGVQETQYF. The J gene is TRBJ2-5, the V gene TRBV2, with TRBD2 identical over 11 bases. From germline, CDR1 is SNHLY and CDR2 FYNNEI. V was clipped by 5 bases and J by 1 base; unmatched bases: 6. This CDR3 contains 16 residues.